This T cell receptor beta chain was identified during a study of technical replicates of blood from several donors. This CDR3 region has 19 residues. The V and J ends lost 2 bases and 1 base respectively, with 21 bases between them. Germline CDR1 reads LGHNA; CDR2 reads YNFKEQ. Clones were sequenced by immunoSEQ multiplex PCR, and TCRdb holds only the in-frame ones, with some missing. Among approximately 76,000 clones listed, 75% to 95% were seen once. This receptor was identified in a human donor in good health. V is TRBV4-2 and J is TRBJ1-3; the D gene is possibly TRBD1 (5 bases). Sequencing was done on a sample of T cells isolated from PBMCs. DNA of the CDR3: TGTGCCAGCAGCCAACCCGATCTCCTGGCAGACAGATCTGGAAACACCATATATTTT. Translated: CASSQPDLLADRSGNTIYF.